A single T cell receptor (beta chain) is shown here with its context. The sample belongs to a study of blood T cell repertoires in COVID-19. Data came from immunoSEQ multiplex PCR; TCRdb stores just in-frame clones and leaves some out. Of under 150,000 clones listed, approximately 80% are singletons. V gave up 5 bases and J gave up 5 bases, with 11 bases separating them. The germline V gene encodes CDR1 SGHNT and CDR2 YENEEA. The CDR3 loop spans 13 amino acids. The TCR was taken from a woman between 45 and 60 years old with acute or convalescent COVID-19. The chain employs TRBV11-3 and TRBJ2-3, with D perhaps TRBD2 (5 bases). Sequencing was performed on peripheral blood. The CDR3 coding sequence is TGTGCCAGCAGCCCCCCAGGAGGAGATACGCAGTATTTT. It encodes CASSPPGGDTQYF.